One sample yielded the 15 T cell receptor beta chains listed below, sequenced in a study of T cell responses to AZD1222 COVID-19 vaccine. Assay used: immunoSEQ multiplex PCR; TCRdb lists only in-frame clones, some missing. The data show roughly 130,000 clones, roughly 87% seen once. Sequenced material: peripheral blood, taken on day 0 of AZD1222 vaccination. The receptors here all came from an adult in good health.

CDR3 region: CASSQTWGQGARPQHF. The CDR3 DNA reads TGCGCCAGCAGCCAAACGTGGGGACAGGGGGCCCGCCCCCAGCATTTT. The chain has TRBV4-3 and TRBJ1-5; 12 nucleotides agree with TRBD1. V gave up 2 bases and J gave up 10 bases; unmatched junction bases: 9. This CDR3 region has 16 residues. In germline, CDR1 is LGHNA, CDR2 YSLEER.

This chain uses TRBV25-1 with TRBJ2-7, with D possibly TRBD2 on 7 matching bases. CDR1 is MGHDK, CDR2 SYGVNS, per germline. CDR3 size: 13 residues. The V gene lost 5 bases and the J gene lost 2 bases, with 10 bases spanning the gap. The DNA for the CDR3 is TGTGCCAGCAGTCCCGGGGGGCCCTACGAGCAGTACTTC. Its translation: CASSPGGPYEQYF.

The chain links TRBV14 to TRBJ1-1; TRBD1 is a possible D gene (6 bases). V was trimmed by 6 bases and J by 4 bases, leaving 15 bases between them. The CDR3 spans 14 residues. CDR1 is SGHDN, CDR2 FVKESK, per germline. CDR3: CASSPLGGGTEAFF. The CDR3 bases are TGTGCCAGCAGTCCCTTGGGAGGGGGCACTGAAGCTTTCTTT.

This clone was detected once. This chain uses TRBV5-5 with TRBJ1-5; D uncertain. The CDR3 totals 13 residues. Per the germline V gene, CDR1 is SGHKS and CDR2 is YYEKEE (reference sequence). The ends were cut back, 3 bases at V and 2 bases at J, with 6 bases in the middle. CDR3 residues: CASSSLGNQPQHF. The CDR3 DNA reads TGTGCCAGCAGCTCCCTGGGCAATCAGCCCCAGCATTTT.

V gene TRBV5-4 combines with J gene TRBJ2-2; D not certain. The V end lost 5 bases, the J end lost 7 bases, and 18 bases lay between the germline ends. The CDR3 extends over 15 amino acids. Germline CDR1 reads SGHNT; CDR2 reads YYREEE (reference sequence). The CDR3 DNA follows: TGTGCCAGCAGGTCCGACCTCCACGGCGGCGGGGAGCTGTTTTTT. It specifies CASRSDLHGGGELFF.

The chain uses TRBV5-1 and TRBJ2-2; possible D gene TRBD2, 6 bases. The CDR3 sequence is 18 residues long. Trimming removed 0 bases from V and 2 bases from J, with 17 bases in between. Germline V gene sequence: CDR1 SGHRS, CDR2 YFSETQ. CDR3 DNA sequence: TGCGCCAGCAGCTTGGGGTCCCTCCAGGGAGGAAACACCGGGGAGCTGTTTTTT. This codes for CASSLGSLQGGNTGELFF.

The rearrangement joins TRBV12-3 or TRBV12-4 to TRBJ2-3; unclear D gene. This CDR3 is 12 amino acids long. Trimming stripped 8 bases from V and 0 bases from J, with 6 bases between. The CDR3, as DNA: TGTGCCAGCGGTACTAGCACAGATACGCAGTATTTT. Translated, it gives CASGTSTDTQYF.

In this sample, this clone turned up once. The DNA of the CDR3 is TGTGCCACCAGTGATTTTACCGCTGGGTCCTACAATGAGCAGTTCTTC. Protein product: CATSDFTAGSYNEQFF. The J gene is TRBJ2-1, the V gene TRBV24-1; D not resolved. CDR3 size: 16 residues. Looked up from germline, CDR1 is KGHDR and CDR2 is SFDVKD. The V and J ends lost 1 base and 1 base respectively, with 10 bases between them.

The chain couples TRBV27 to TRBJ1-2, with D unresolved. The CDR3 is 15 residues long. The V gene's germline CDR1 is MNHEY and CDR2 SMNVEV (reference sequence). V gave up 2 bases and J gave up 4 bases, with 14 bases separating them. For the CDR3, the DNA is TGTGCCAGCAGTTTAACCGCCGGGAGCTCCTATGGCTACACCTTC. This encodes CASSLTAGSSYGYTF.

J is TRBJ1-5 and V is TRBV4-1; perhaps TRBD1 as D (5 bases). The CDR3 extends over 13 amino acids. The germline V gene encodes CDR1 MGHRA and CDR2 YSYEKL. V was cut by 0 bases and J by 9 bases, with 9 bases left in between. CDR3 sequence: CASSQDRGRPQHF. In DNA, the CDR3 is TGCGCCAGCAGCCAAGATCGGGGACGGCCCCAGCATTTT.

The V call is TRBV2, the J call TRBJ2-7; TRBD1 aligns across 8 bases. Germline-derived CDR1 and CDR2 are SNHLY and FYNNEI. The CDR3 covers 13 residues. The junction had 8 bases not matched to a gene; V was cut back by 3 bases and J by 10 bases. This CDR3 is CASSDRGQGSQYF. The CDR3, as DNA: TGTGCCAGCAGTGATCGTGGACAGGGATCTCAGTACTTC.

The CDR3 DNA reads as TGTGCCAGCAGTTTGGGTTTCCGGGCTAATTCACCCCTCCACTTT. Residues: CASSLGFRANSPLHF. The chain carries TRBV27 and TRBJ1-6; no clear D gene. Between the trimmed V and J ends, which lost 3 bases and 6 bases, there was a span of 12 bases. CDR1 MNHEY and CDR2 SMNVEV come from the germline V gene (reference sequence). The CDR3 has 15 amino acids.

The V gene is TRBV3-1 (or the pseudogene TRBV3-2), the J gene TRBJ1-5; TRBD1 agrees at 7 bases. J lost 7 bases, V lost 4 bases, and 7 bases had no gene match. Germline assignment: CDR1 LGHDT and CDR2 YNNKEL (reference sequence). This CDR3 spans 14 amino acids. The DNA of the CDR3 is TGTGCCAGCAGCCTCCGGGACAGCCGGCAGCCCCAGCATTTT. It is translated as CASSLRDSRQPQHF.

The rearrangement links TRBV24-1 to TRBJ1-4, with D tentatively TRBD1 (5 bases). V lost 4 bases and J lost 7, with 15 bases in between. The CDR3 loop spans 15 amino acids. Germline CDR1 reads KGHDR; CDR2 reads SFDVKD. CDR3 nucleotides: TGTGCCACCAGTGACCGCTATGGGGGTGGTGAAAAACTGTTTTTT. Its protein product is CATSDRYGGGEKLFF.

CDR3 sequence reads: CASSEGAGANVLTF. CDR3 coding DNA: TGTGCCAGCAGTGAGGGGGCTGGGGCCAACGTCCTGACTTTC. The V gene is TRBV6-4, the J gene TRBJ2-6, with D tentatively TRBD1 or TRBD2 (5 bases each). This CDR3 contains 14 residues. V lost 3 bases, J lost 2 bases, and 5 bases lay in between. Germline V lookup: CDR1 MRHNA, CDR2 SNTAGT.